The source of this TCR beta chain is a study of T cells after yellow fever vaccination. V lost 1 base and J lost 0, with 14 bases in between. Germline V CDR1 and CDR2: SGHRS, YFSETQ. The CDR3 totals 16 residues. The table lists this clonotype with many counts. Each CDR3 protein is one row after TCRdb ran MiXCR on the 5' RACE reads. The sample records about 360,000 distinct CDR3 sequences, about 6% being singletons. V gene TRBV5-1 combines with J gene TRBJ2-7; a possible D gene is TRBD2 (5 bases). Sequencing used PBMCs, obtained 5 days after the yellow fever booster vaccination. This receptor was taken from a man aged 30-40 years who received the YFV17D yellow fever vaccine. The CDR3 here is CASSLFRGLSSYEQYF. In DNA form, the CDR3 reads TGCGCCAGCAGCTTGTTTCGCGGGTTAAGCTCCTACGAGCAGTACTTC.